This TCR beta chain was sequenced for a study of T cells in Graves' hyperthyroidism and ophthalmopathy. Findings and limits, study-wide: Separating ophthalmopathy from stable hyperthyroidism was achieved by a 13 V-J model.

Comment on this clonotype: Its specificity is not known.

Amplified TCR beta CDR3 regions came from RNA transcripts. The HTBI set primed first-round TCR CDR3 RT-PCR. TCRdb redid the calling of the multiplex PCR reads with MiXCR, one entry per CDR3 protein. This table holds over 700,000 distinct CDR3 sequences, roughly 32% found once. Trimming removed 5 bases from V and 6 bases from J; junction bases left unmatched: 7. The germline gives CDR1 MRHNA, CDR2 SNTAGT. There are 13 residues in the CDR3. This sequence joins TRBV6-4 and TRBJ2-7; 7 bases fit TRBD2. The sequencing sample was made of blood. The receptor was derived from a woman between 35 and 50 years old with Graves' hyperthyroidism. CDR3 protein: CASSWGGPSEQYF. In DNA, the CDR3 is TGTGCCAGCAGTTGGGGAGGGCCCTCCGAGCAGTACTTC.